Below are 10 T cell receptor beta chains sequenced from a single sample in a study of T cell repertoires in cytomegalovirus infection. One entry per CDR3 protein, called by TCRdb with MiXCR from the reads. Among 450,000 to 600,000 distinct CDR3 sequences, roughly a third were seen once, and the ten largest hold 15% to 20%. These receptors are not linked to any known antigen. The sequencing here drew on cultured PBMCs, taken from culture after CMV antigen stimulation. These TCRs come from a human donor in good health (CMV status not recorded). Some clones in this sample may be carry-over from other donors' samples.

This clonotype has a handful of counts. The chain uses TRBV19 and TRBJ1-2; 7 nucleotides line up with TRBD1. Germline CDR1 is LNHDA and CDR2 is SQIVND (reference sequence). The J segment lost 5 bases and the V segment lost 5 bases, leaving 11 bases of the junction unmatched. The CDR3 is 15 amino acids. The CDR3 loop is CASSARQGTVYGYTF. The CDR3 DNA reads as TGTGCCAGTAGTGCCAGACAGGGAACCGTTTATGGCTACACCTTC.

This chain connects TRBV28 to TRBJ2-6; D uncertain. The CDR3 is 17 amino acids. Germline V gene sequence: CDR1 MDHEN, CDR2 SYDVKM. Trimming pared 2 bases from V and 0 bases from J, leaving 11 bases between. CDR3 protein: CASSLEGPSSGANVLTF. The CDR3 DNA is TGTGCCAGCAGTTTAGAAGGGCCGAGCTCTGGGGCCAACGTCCTGACTTTC.

The rearrangement joins TRBV6-2 or TRBV6-3 to TRBJ2-5; D is undetermined. There are 13 residues in the CDR3. V dropped 0 bases and J dropped 3 bases, with 5 bases sitting between them. Germline V gives CDR1 MNHEY, CDR2 SVGEGT. CDR3 sequence (DNA): TGTGCCAGCAGTTACTCGCCAGAAGAGACCCAGTACTTC. Translating gives CASSYSPEETQYF.

This clonotype was counted once. The rearrangement joins TRBV6-8 to TRBJ2-2, with 9 positions matching TRBD1. CDR1 is MNHGY and CDR2 is SAAAGT in the germline V gene. This CDR3 has 15 residues. V shed 6 bases and J 6 bases; nucleotides not matched to a gene: 8. In DNA, the CDR3 is TGTGCCAGCAGGCCGGGACAGGGAAGATCCGGGGAGCTGTTTTTT. Protein sequence: CASRPGQGRSGELFF.

As to this clonotype: This may be a read error: a much more frequent sequence differs by one nucleotide. V usage is TRBV7-2 and J usage is TRBJ2-5, with 7 positions matching TRBD1. J lost 7 bases, V lost 1 base, and 9 bases had no gene match. Germline CDR1 is SGHTA and CDR2 is FQGNSA. This CDR3 comprises 15 residues. CDR3 DNA sequence: TGTGCCAGCAGCTTAGTCGGACAGGCCGAAGGGACCCAGTACTTC. This codes for CASSLVGQAEGTQYF.

V and J are TRBV4-1 and TRBJ1-5; D is ambiguous. Germline V CDR1 and CDR2: MGHRA, YSYEKL. V dropped 5 bases and J dropped 0 bases, with 20 bases sitting between them. The CDR3 spans 18 residues. CDR3 residues: CASSSVRGSTYSNQPQHF. The CDR3 region has the DNA TGCGCCAGCAGCTCAGTTCGAGGCTCCACCTATAGCAATCAGCCCCAGCATTTT.

The chain uses TRBV7-3 and TRBJ2-3, with TRBD2 matching over 13 bases. This CDR3 is built from 15 residues. Germline CDR1 and CDR2: SGHTA and FQGTGA. With 4 bases clipped from V and 6 bases from J, the junction kept 4 bases outside the gene matches. The CDR3 nucleotides are TGTGCCAGCAGCTCAAGACTAGCGGGAGGTGATACGCAGTATTTT. Translation: CASSSRLAGGDTQYF.

The V call is TRBV2, the J call TRBJ2-7; 11 bases map to TRBD2. The CDR3 sequence is 12 residues long. Germline V CDR1 and CDR2: SNHLY, FYNNEI. V gave up 4 bases and J gave up 10 bases; unmatched junction bases: 3. CDR3 sequence (DNA): TGTGCCAGCAGTGGACTAGCGGGACCACAGTACTTC. Translated: CASSGLAGPQYF.

The chain links TRBV7-2 to TRBJ2-5; D is unresolved. Germline CDR1 SGHTA, CDR2 FQGNSA. CDR3 size: 15 residues. Trimming removed 1 base at V and 2 bases at J, with 11 bases between. The CDR3 here is CASSLDLRVQETQYF. DNA for the CDR3: TGTGCCAGCAGCTTAGACCTTCGGGTGCAAGAGACCCAGTACTTC.

V usage is TRBV19 and J usage is TRBJ1-6; D not resolved. This CDR3 comprises 19 residues. Trimming shortened V by 1 base and J by 0 bases, and 16 bases separated the two germline ends. CDR1 LNHDA and CDR2 SQIVND come from the germline V gene (reference sequence). The CDR3 DNA follows: TGTGCCAGTAGTATAGGCGGCGCGATGGGGAGCTCCTATAATTCACCCCTCCACTTT. Amino acids: CASSIGGAMGSSYNSPLHF.